Listed below are T cell receptor beta chains from one sample, sequenced in a study of T-cell reconstitution after alpha-beta-depleted transplantation in children. One entry per CDR3 protein, called by TCRdb with MiXCR from the PCR reads. The sample holds around 300,000 distinct CDR3 sequences, around a tenth seen once. The source was peripheral blood, collected 180 days after TCRalphabeta/CD19-depleted stem cell transplant. Source of these receptors: a male patient aged 2 to 10 who had a stem cell transplant for chronic granulomatous disease, so the T cells may come from the graft donor. Each CDR3 is given with its conserved first and last residue. Fields, in order: clone size, V gene, J gene, D gene, CDR3 protein, CDR3 DNA. The D gene is left open where the match is weak. Clone size is given for some rows only: seen once, a few or many times, or a class if the clone is expanded.

clone_size: many; v_call: TRBV11-1; j_call: TRBJ1-5; d_call: TRBD1; cdr3_aa: CASSPDRVQPQHF; cdr3_nt: TGTGCCAGCAGCCCGGACAGGGTCCAGCCCCAGCATTTT
clone_size: few; v_call: TRBV7-2; j_call: TRBJ2-3; d_call: TRBD2; cdr3_aa: CASSLVGLADTDTQYF; cdr3_nt: TGTGCCAGCAGCTTAGTAGGGCTAGCGGACACAGATACGCAGTATTTT
clone_size: many; v_call: TRBV11-2; j_call: TRBJ1-2; d_call: .; cdr3_aa: CASSSVGYGYTF; cdr3_nt: TGTGCCAGCAGCTCGGTAGGGTATGGCTACACCTTC
clone_size: many; v_call: TRBV6-1; j_call: TRBJ2-5; d_call: TRBD1; cdr3_aa: CASSQPGQNTIKGETQYF; cdr3_nt: TGTGCCAGCAGTCAACCGGGACAGAATACAATTAAAGGAGAGACCCAGTACTTC
clone_size: .; v_call: TRBV6-2/TRBV6-3; j_call: TRBJ2-1; d_call: TRBD2; cdr3_aa: CASSPGGRKFF; cdr3_nt: TGTGCCAGCAGTCCGGGGGGTCGGAAGTTCTTC
clone_size: few; v_call: TRBV30; j_call: TRBJ2-2; d_call: .; cdr3_aa: CAWKWTSNTGELFF; cdr3_nt: TGTGCCTGGAAATGGACTTCGAACACCGGGGAGCTGTTTTTT
clone_size: once; v_call: TRBV11-2; j_call: TRBJ2-1; d_call: TRBD2; cdr3_aa: CASSLGLAGRDEQFF; cdr3_nt: TGTGCCAGCAGCTTAGGACTAGCGGGAAGGGATGAGCAGTTCTTC
clone_size: many; v_call: TRBV4-1; j_call: TRBJ2-7; d_call: TRBD2; cdr3_aa: CASSQPGLASYEQYF; cdr3_nt: TGCGCCAGCAGCCAACCGGGACTAGCGTCGTACGAGCAGTACTTC
clone_size: many; v_call: TRBV7-6; j_call: TRBJ2-3; d_call: TRBD2; cdr3_aa: CASSLIGTSGGLTDTQYF; cdr3_nt: TGTGCCAGCAGCTTAATTGGGACTAGCGGGGGACTCACAGATACGCAGTATTTT
clone_size: .; v_call: TRBV5-5; j_call: TRBJ2-5; d_call: .; cdr3_aa: CASRPDGEPQYF; cdr3_nt: TGTGCCAGCAGACCCGACGGAGAGCCCCAGTACTTC
clone_size: many; v_call: TRBV25-1; j_call: TRBJ2-7; d_call: TRBD1; cdr3_aa: CASSGAGGLYEQYF; cdr3_nt: TGTGCCAGCAGTGGGGCAGGGGGCTTGTACGAGCAGTACTTC
clone_size: many; v_call: TRBV4-3; j_call: TRBJ2-1; d_call: .; cdr3_aa: CASSQDSVVDNEQFF; cdr3_nt: TGCGCCAGCAGCCAAGATAGCGTAGTCGACAATGAGCAGTTCTTC
clone_size: many; v_call: TRBV4-3; j_call: TRBJ1-4; d_call: TRBD1; cdr3_aa: CASSQGTAITANEKLFF; cdr3_nt: TGCGCCAGCAGCCAGGGGACAGCCATTACTGCTAATGAAAAACTGTTTTTT
clone_size: few; v_call: TRBV4-2; j_call: TRBJ2-1; d_call: TRBD2; cdr3_aa: CASSQEGTGLYSGEQFF; cdr3_nt: TGTGCCAGCAGCCAAGAAGGAACGGGACTATATAGCGGTGAGCAGTTCTTC
clone_size: many; v_call: TRBV29-1; j_call: TRBJ2-7; d_call: .; cdr3_aa: CSAQGGAYEQYF; cdr3_nt: TGCAGCGCTCAAGGAGGGGCCTACGAGCAGTACTTC
clone_size: many; v_call: TRBV12-3/TRBV12-4; j_call: TRBJ2-5; d_call: .; cdr3_aa: CASSPGTSGETQYF; cdr3_nt: TGTGCCAGCAGCCCAGGGACATCGGGGGAGACCCAGTACTTC
clone_size: many; v_call: TRBV5-1; j_call: TRBJ2-7; d_call: TRBD2; cdr3_aa: CASSIGLAGYYEQYF; cdr3_nt: TGCGCCAGCAGCATCGGACTAGCGGGATATTACGAGCAGTACTTC
clone_size: many; v_call: TRBV5-1; j_call: TRBJ2-5; d_call: .; cdr3_aa: CASSLEGGDQETQYF; cdr3_nt: TGCGCCAGCAGCTTGGAGGGGGGGGACCAAGAGACCCAGTACTTC
clone_size: many; v_call: TRBV20-1; j_call: TRBJ1-3; d_call: .; cdr3_aa: CSARGGSGNTIYF; cdr3_nt: TGCAGTGCTAGAGGCGGATCTGGAAACACCATATATTTT
clone_size: .; v_call: TRBV6-2/TRBV6-3; j_call: TRBJ2-7; d_call: TRBD2; cdr3_aa: CASSYPVSGGPLLPYEQYF; cdr3_nt: TGTGCCAGCAGTTACCCCGTAAGCGGGGGTCCACTTCTTCCCTACGAGCAGTACTTC
clone_size: many; v_call: TRBV6-2/TRBV6-3; j_call: TRBJ2-1; d_call: .; cdr3_aa: CASSPRGIPDRDEQFF; cdr3_nt: TGTGCCAGCAGTCCCCGCGGGATCCCGGATCGTGATGAGCAGTTCTTC